This entry lists 7 T cell receptor beta chains sequenced from one sample in a study of OX40 agonist ivuxolimab in advanced cancers. The table came from immunoSEQ multiplex PCR; TCRdb's copy has only in-frame clones and leaves some out. The sample contains some 58,000 clones, roughly 80% of which appear only once. The sample in question was CD4+ or CD8+ T cells sorted from blood, obtained in a trial of the OX40 agonist ivuxolimab. Receptors originate from an adult with an advanced solid tumor such as melanoma, head and neck, liver or kidney cancer.

This clone showed up just a few times. The chain has TRBV15 and TRBJ1-5; TRBD1 matches 8 bases. V lost 0 bases to trimming and J lost 7 bases; unmatched junction nucleotides: 11. The CDR3 totals 17 residues. Germline values: CDR1 LNHNV, CDR2 YYDKDF (reference sequence). The DNA for the CDR3 is TGTGCCACCAGCAGAGACGGTCCAGGGGGCGCGGGACAGCCCCAGCATTTT. This translates into CATSRDGPGGAGQPQHF.

The chain couples TRBV19 to TRBJ2-1; a possible D gene is TRBD2 (6 bases). The V end lost 2 bases, the J end lost 7 bases, and 9 bases lay between the germline ends. The CDR3 covers 13 residues. Per germline, CDR1 LNHDA and CDR2 SQIVND (reference sequence). The CDR3 bases are TGTGCCAGTAGTATAAGCGGGTGGAATGAGCAGTTCTTC. Its protein is CASSISGWNEQFF.

The chain is built from TRBV30 and TRBJ2-1; D is undetermined. Germline lookup yields CDR1 GTSNPN and CDR2 SVGIG (reference sequence). Deletions cut 2 bases from V and 6 bases from J, with 5 bases between. The CDR3 length is 11 residues. CDR3 DNA sequence: TGTGCCTGGAGTCACTCCAATGAGCAGTTCTTC. Amino acids: CAWSHSNEQFF.

The genes are TRBV5-5 and TRBJ1-4, with D perhaps TRBD1 (5 bases). CDR1 is SGHKS and CDR2 is YYEKEE in the germline V gene (reference sequence). Trimming cost V 2 bases and J 8 bases, with 19 bases left between them. The CDR3 is made up of 16 amino acids. The CDR3 DNA reads TGTGCCAGCAGCTTCGGGGGAGGAAACGTGTTCGAAAAACTGTTTTTT. It specifies CASSFGGGNVFEKLFF. The variable domain in full, with the rest retrieved from reference TRBV5-5 and TRBJ1-4, is DAGVTQSPTHLIKTRGQQVTLRCSPISGHKSVSWYQQVLGQGPQFIFQYYEKEERGRGNFPDRFSARQFPNYSSELNVNALLLGDSALYLCASSFGGGNVFEKLFFGSGTQLSVL.

The chain is built from TRBV5-1 and TRBJ2-2, with D possibly being TRBD1 (6 bases). Germline CDR1 reads SGHRS; CDR2 reads YFSETQ. CDR3 size: 17 residues. Trimming removed 0 bases from V and 6 bases from J, with 18 bases in between. DNA for the CDR3: TGCGCCAGCAGCTTGGATTGGGACAACCTTCTATCCGGGGAGCTGTTTTTT. It codes for CASSLDWDNLLSGELFF.

This sequence joins TRBV7-2 and TRBJ2-7; D is perhaps TRBD1 (5 bases). Trimming took 3 bases from V and 5 from J, leaving 11 bases between them. Germline V gene lookup returns CDR1 SGHTA and CDR2 FQGNSA. CDR3 length equals 13 residues. The CDR3 DNA follows: TGTGCCAGCAGCTTTTGGCAGGGCCACGAGCAGTACTTC. Amino acids: CASSFWQGHEQYF.

The rearrangement joins TRBV5-6 to TRBJ2-1; TRBD1 might be the D (6 bases). The CDR3 is 15 residues long. The germline CDR1 and CDR2 sequences are SGHDT and YYEEEE. Trimming pared 5 bases from V and 4 bases from J, leaving 16 bases between. The CDR3: CASSLTGAKYNEQFF. Written as DNA, the CDR3 is TGTGCCAGCAGTTTGACAGGTGCGAAGTACAATGAGCAGTTCTTC.